The entry below describes one T cell receptor beta chain. Antigen specificity is unknown. The sample comes from a study of CD8 T cells in ankylosing spondylitis. Points from the study as a whole: Disease-linked clones reportedly concentrated significantly in matched ankylosing spondylitis synovial fluid.

MiXCR, applied by TCRdb to the 5' RACE reads, yields one record per CDR3 protein. Counted here are 150,000 to 200,000 distinct CDR3 sequences, about 20% occurring once; the ten biggest clones make up roughly 4.5%. Trimming stripped 7 bases from V and 10 bases from J, with 23 bases between. The CDR3 has 16 amino acids. The chain joins TRBV12-3 or TRBV12-4 to TRBJ1-6; tentative D call: TRBD1 (5 bases). The specimen was blood, either unsorted or a sorted T cell fraction (not recorded which). The clonotype was recovered from a male donor aged 5 to 30 with ankylosing spondylitis or in good health (not recorded which). Written as DNA, the CDR3 is TGTGCCAGCACTACTGGGACGGAAAATTTTCGCTCACCCCTCCACTTT. Translated, it gives CASTTGTENFRSPLHF.